The present TCR beta chain was sequenced within a study of regulatory T cells in long-lasting Graves disease. Notes on the study in general: Persistent disease showed a preference for TRBV28, TRBJ1-2 and TRBJ2-5.

CDR1 is MNHEY and CDR2 is SVGEGT in the germline V gene. V was trimmed by 6 bases and J by 7 bases, leaving 15 bases between them. The CDR3 spans 14 residues. This clonotype has more than one count but fewer than ten. Antigen: not known. The time point was: persistent/refractory GD, antithyroid drugs over 5 years with positive TRAb. RNA from PBMCs was the source of the TCR library. Investigators report Graves' disease was diagnosed under American Thyroid Association guidelines. Libraries of TCR beta came from iRepertoire HTBI primers plus Arm-PCR of CDR3 regions. As handled by the study authors: Across samples, 62 TRBV and some 13 TRBJ segments were found. TCRdb re-called the multiplex PCR reads with MiXCR, one entry per CDR3 protein. TCRdb's processing, not the authors' own work, is the source of the V and J calls. Of about 470,000 distinct CDR3 sequences listed, around 21% were seen once; the top ten hold about 8.3%.

The sequences come from peripheral blood mononuclear cells (PBMCs), collected when the disease was refractory, from a patient treated with antithyroid drugs. V is TRBV6-2 or TRBV6-3 and J is TRBJ2-2; D gene uncertain. This receptor was obtained from a female donor with Graves disease. CDR3 sequence: CASSQTPVGGELFF. Written as DNA, the CDR3 is TGTGCCAGCAGCCAGACTCCGGTCGGCGGGGAGCTGTTTTTT.